The 14 T cell receptor beta chains in this list originate from one sample, sequenced in a study of technical replicates of blood from four donors. Profiled with immunoSEQ multiplex PCR; TCRdb holds only in-frame clones, not every one. The sample lists about 73,000 clones, more than 90% seen once, with around 4.6% in the top ten. The source material was PBMCs. These receptors all stem from a human donor in good health. Some clones in this sample may be carry-over from other donors' samples.

The rearrangement joins TRBV21-1 to TRBJ2-7; no check of the table's D call, TRBD1, against the DNA was made. TRBV21-1 is deemed a pseudogene. CDR3 length: 15 residues. The CDR3 protein is CASSKAQGAAYEQYF. The CDR3 bases are TGTGCCAGCAGCAAAGCGCAGGGGGCCGCCTACGAGCAGTACTTC.

The chain is built from TRBV5-6 and TRBJ1-2; unclear D gene. CDR3 length: 13 residues. Germline V gene lookup returns CDR1 SGHDT and CDR2 YYEEEE. The V end lost 8 bases, the J end lost 0 bases, and 11 bases lay between the germline ends. The CDR3 loop is CASQRRANYGYTF. The DNA for the CDR3 is TGTGCCAGTCAGAGGAGAGCTAACTATGGCTACACCTTC.

V usage is TRBV7-2 and J usage is TRBJ1-2, with D unclear. With 0 bases removed from V and 0 bases from J, the gap between germline ends came to 5 bases. CDR1 is SGHTA, CDR2 FQGNSA, per germline. This CDR3 has 14 residues. CDR3 sequence (DNA): TGTGCCAGCAGCTTAGCGTCAGCTAACTATGGCTACACCTTC. Translation gives CASSLASANYGYTF.

This clone was detected only a few times. The CDR3 nucleotides are TGTGCCAGCAGCTCCCAGTCTCCAGGGGACACTGAAGCTTTCTTT. Its translation is CASSSQSPGDTEAFF. V is TRBV7-2 and J is TRBJ1-1; D is perhaps TRBD1 (6 bases). Germline V gene lookup returns CDR1 SGHTA and CDR2 FQGNSA. V was trimmed by 4 bases and J by 3 bases, leaving 15 bases between them. The CDR3 loop spans 15 amino acids.

V and J are TRBV7-9 and TRBJ2-2; tentatively, D is TRBD2 (6 bases). Trimming stripped 5 bases from V and 1 base from J, with 11 bases between. Per the germline V gene, CDR1 is SEHNR and CDR2 is FQNEAQ (reference sequence). This CDR3 has 15 residues. CDR3 amino acids: CASSTWRVNTGELFF. The CDR3 coding sequence is TGTGCCAGCAGCACGTGGAGGGTGAACACCGGGGAGCTGTTTTTT.

The genes are TRBV10-1 and TRBJ2-7; 9 positions agree with TRBD2. The V gene end was trimmed by 10 bases and the J gene end by 0 bases; junction bases not matched to a gene: 10. CDR3 length: 15 amino acids. CDR1 is WNHNN, CDR2 SYGVQD, per germline (reference sequence). The CDR3 protein is CAIIFSGRNSYEQYF. CDR3 coding DNA: TGCGCCATCATATTCAGCGGGAGGAACTCCTACGAGCAGTACTTC.

The chain employs TRBV5-1 and TRBJ2-1, with D perhaps TRBD2 (7 bases). Germline CDR1 and CDR2: SGHRS and YFSETQ. Trimming left V 3 bases short and J 0 bases short, with 16 bases between. CDR3 size: 17 residues. CDR3 sequence (DNA): TGCGCCAGCAGCTCGGGGGGTGCCAGGGGCTCCTACAATGAGCAGTTCTTC. This gives the protein CASSSGGARGSYNEQFF.

The V gene is TRBV5-4, the J gene TRBJ2-7; 11 nucleotides align to TRBD2. Germline lookup yields CDR1 SGHNT and CDR2 YYREEE (reference sequence). Trimming removed 5 bases from V and 4 bases from J; junction bases left unmatched: 5. The CDR3 has 14 amino acids. The CDR3 DNA reads TGTGCCAGCAGTTTTGGGACTAGCGGTTACGAGCAGTACTTC. It codes for CASSFGTSGYEQYF.

This clone was detected only once. The chain recombines TRBV27 with TRBJ2-7; TRBD1 matches 9 bases. The germline CDR1 and CDR2 sequences are MNHEY and SMNVEV (reference sequence). There are 15 residues in the CDR3. The trim removed 7 bases at V and 7 bases at J, leaving 14 bases unmatched. The CDR3 loop reads CASKPIGTGSGEQYF. DNA for the CDR3: TGTGCCAGCAAGCCTATCGGGACAGGGTCCGGGGAGCAGTACTTC.

This clone came up once. The chain recombines TRBV6-1 with TRBJ2-5; tentatively, D is TRBD1 (6 bases). The germline V gene has CDR1 MNHNS and CDR2 SASEGT. Trimming cost V 7 bases and J 5 bases, with 14 bases left between them. This CDR3 region has 13 residues. The CDR3 protein is CASTQQGYETQYF. CDR3 nucleotides: TGTGCCAGCACCCAACAGGGTTACGAGACCCAGTACTTC.

The chain uses TRBV9 and TRBJ2-1; TRBD2 matches 12 bases. The J segment lost 8 bases and the V segment lost 3 bases, leaving 9 bases of the junction unmatched. This CDR3 has 16 residues. The germline V gene encodes CDR1 SGDLS and CDR2 YYNGEE. The CDR3 region has the DNA TGTGCCAGCAGCGCCCGACTAGCGGGAGATGTATATGAGCAGTTCTTC. Translated, it gives CASSARLAGDVYEQFF.

The chain's CDR3 is CASSPEGVWYGYTF. The CDR3 coding sequence is TGTGCCAGCTCACCAGAGGGTGTGTGGTATGGCTACACCTTC. This sequence joins TRBV18 and TRBJ1-2; D not certain. The CDR3 sequence is 14 residues long. Trimming stripped 2 bases from V and 5 bases from J, with 12 bases between. Germline V CDR1 and CDR2: KGHSH, LQKENI.

The chain couples TRBV4-3 to TRBJ2-1; TRBD2 aligns across 7 bases. Germline assignment: CDR1 LGHNA and CDR2 YSLEER. The CDR3 totals 18 residues. Unmatched junction bases numbered 12, after V lost 0 bases and J lost 4 bases. The chain's CDR3 is CASSQDRGRRSWYNEQFF. In DNA form, the CDR3 reads TGCGCCAGCAGCCAAGATCGCGGGAGAAGATCATGGTACAATGAGCAGTTCTTC.

The J gene is TRBJ2-5, the V gene TRBV2, with D possibly TRBD1 on 6 matching bases. From germline, CDR1 is SNHLY and CDR2 FYNNEI. This CDR3 contains 11 residues. Trimming pared 8 bases from V and 3 bases from J, leaving 7 bases between. The CDR3 nucleotides read TGTGCCAGCCGACAGGAAGAGACCCAGTACTTC. Translating gives CASRQEETQYF.